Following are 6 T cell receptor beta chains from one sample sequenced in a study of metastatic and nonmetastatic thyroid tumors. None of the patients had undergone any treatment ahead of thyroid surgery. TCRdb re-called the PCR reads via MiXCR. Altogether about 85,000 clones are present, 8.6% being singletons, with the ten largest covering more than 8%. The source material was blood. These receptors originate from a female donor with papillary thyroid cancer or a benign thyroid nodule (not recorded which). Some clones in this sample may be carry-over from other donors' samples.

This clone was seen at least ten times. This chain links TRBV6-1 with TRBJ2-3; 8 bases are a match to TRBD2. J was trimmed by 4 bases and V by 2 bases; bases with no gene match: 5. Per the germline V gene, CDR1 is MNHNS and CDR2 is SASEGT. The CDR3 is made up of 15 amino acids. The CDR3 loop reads CASSEQAGGPDTQYF. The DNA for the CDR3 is TGTGCCAGCAGTGAACAGGCGGGGGGTCCAGATACGCAGTATTTT.

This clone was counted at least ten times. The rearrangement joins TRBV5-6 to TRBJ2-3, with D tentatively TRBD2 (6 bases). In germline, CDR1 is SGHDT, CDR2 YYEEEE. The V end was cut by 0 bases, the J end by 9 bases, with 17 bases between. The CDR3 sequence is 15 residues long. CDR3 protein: CASSLAGVSGRTQYF. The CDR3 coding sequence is TGTGCCAGCAGCTTGGCCGGGGTTAGTGGGAGGACGCAGTATTTT.

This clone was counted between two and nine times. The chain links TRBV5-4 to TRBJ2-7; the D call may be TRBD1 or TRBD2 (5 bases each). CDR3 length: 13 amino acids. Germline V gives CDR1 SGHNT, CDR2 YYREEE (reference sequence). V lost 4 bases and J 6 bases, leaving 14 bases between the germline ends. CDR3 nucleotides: TGTGCCAGCAGCCTTGGGGGACGGTTCGAGCAGTACTTC. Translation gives CASSLGGRFEQYF.

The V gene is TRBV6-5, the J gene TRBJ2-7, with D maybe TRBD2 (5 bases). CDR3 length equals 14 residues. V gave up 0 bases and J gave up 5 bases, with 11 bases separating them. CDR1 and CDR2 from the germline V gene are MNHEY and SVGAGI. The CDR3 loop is CASSYSSLADEQYF. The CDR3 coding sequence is TGTGCCAGCAGTTACTCGAGTCTAGCTGACGAGCAGTACTTC.

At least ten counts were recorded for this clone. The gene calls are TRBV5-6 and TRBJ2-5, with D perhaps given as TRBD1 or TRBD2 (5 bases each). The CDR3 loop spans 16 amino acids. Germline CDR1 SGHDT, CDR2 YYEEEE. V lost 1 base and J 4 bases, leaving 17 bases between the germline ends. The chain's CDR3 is CASSLFRDPRRETQYF. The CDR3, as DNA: TGTGCCAGCAGCTTGTTCCGGGACCCGAGGCGAGAGACCCAGTACTTC.

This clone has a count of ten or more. This CDR3 reads CASSLEGAQETQYF. The CDR3 bases are TGCGCCAGCAGCTTGGAGGGGGCACAAGAGACCCAGTACTTC. This chain uses TRBV5-1 with TRBJ2-5, with 7 bases fitting TRBD1. The germline gives CDR1 SGHRS, CDR2 YFSETQ. This CDR3 has 14 residues. Unmatched junction bases numbered 1, after V lost 0 bases and J lost 2 bases.